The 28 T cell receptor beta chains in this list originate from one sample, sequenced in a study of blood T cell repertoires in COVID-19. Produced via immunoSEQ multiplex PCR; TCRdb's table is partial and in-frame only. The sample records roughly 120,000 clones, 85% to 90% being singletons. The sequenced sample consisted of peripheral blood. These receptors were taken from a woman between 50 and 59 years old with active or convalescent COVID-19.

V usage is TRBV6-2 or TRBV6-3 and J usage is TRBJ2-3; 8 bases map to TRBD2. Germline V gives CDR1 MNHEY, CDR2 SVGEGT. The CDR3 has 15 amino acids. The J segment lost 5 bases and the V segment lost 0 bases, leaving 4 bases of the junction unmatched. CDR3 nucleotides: TGTGCCAGCAGTTACTCGACCAGCGGGAGAGATACGCAGTATTTT. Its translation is CASSYSTSGRDTQYF.

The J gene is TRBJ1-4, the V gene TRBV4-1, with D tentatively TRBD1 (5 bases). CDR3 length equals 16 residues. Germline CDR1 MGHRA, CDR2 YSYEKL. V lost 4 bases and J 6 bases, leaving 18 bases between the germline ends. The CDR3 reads CASSRSREAWDEKLFF. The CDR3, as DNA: TGCGCCAGCAGCCGGAGCAGGGAGGCGTGGGATGAAAAACTGTTTTTT.

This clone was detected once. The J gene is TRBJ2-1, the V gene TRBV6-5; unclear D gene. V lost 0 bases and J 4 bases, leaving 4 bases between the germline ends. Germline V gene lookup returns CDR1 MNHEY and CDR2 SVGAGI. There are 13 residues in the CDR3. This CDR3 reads CASSYSAYNEQFF. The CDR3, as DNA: TGTGCCAGCAGTTACTCAGCGTACAATGAGCAGTTCTTC.

CDR3 DNA sequence: TGTGCCAGCAGTTCGGGGGGGCTAGAGCAGTACTTC. This gives the protein CASSSGGLEQYF. The chain recombines TRBV27 with TRBJ2-7; 8 nucleotides align to TRBD2. The germline gives CDR1 MNHEY, CDR2 SMNVEV (reference sequence). V trimming: 4 bases; J trimming: 7 bases; junction bases outside the gene matches: 3. The CDR3 has 12 amino acids.

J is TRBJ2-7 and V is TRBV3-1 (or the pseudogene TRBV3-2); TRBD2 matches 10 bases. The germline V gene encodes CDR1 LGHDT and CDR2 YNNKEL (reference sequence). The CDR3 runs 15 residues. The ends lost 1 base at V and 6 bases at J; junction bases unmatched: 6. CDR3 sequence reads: CASSQAARTSGEQYF. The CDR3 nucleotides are TGTGCCAGCAGCCAAGCGGCGAGGACTAGCGGCGAGCAGTACTTC.

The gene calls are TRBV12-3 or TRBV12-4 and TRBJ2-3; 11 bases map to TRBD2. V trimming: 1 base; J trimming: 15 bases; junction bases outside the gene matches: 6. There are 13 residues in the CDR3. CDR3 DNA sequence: TGTGCCAGCAGTTTAGGCCTAGCGGGAGGAAAATATTTT. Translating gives CASSLGLAGGKYF.

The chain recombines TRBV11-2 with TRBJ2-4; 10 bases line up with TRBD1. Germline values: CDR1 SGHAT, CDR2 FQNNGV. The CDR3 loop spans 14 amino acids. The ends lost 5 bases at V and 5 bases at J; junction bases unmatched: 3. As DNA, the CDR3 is TGTGCCAGCAGCATCGACAGGGGGCAAAACATTCAGTACTTC. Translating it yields CASSIDRGQNIQYF.

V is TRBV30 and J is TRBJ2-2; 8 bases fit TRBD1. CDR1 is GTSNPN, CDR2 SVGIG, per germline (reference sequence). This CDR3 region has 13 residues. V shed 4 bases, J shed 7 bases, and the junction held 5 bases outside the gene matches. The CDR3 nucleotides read TGTGCCTGGACAGGGGGCGCTGGCGGGGAGCTGTTTTTT. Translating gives CAWTGGAGGELFF. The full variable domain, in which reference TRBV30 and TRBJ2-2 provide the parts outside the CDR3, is SQTIHQWPATLVQPVGSPLSLECTVEGTSNPNLYWYRQAAGRGLQLLFYSVGIGQISSEVPQNLSASRPQDRQFILSSKKLLLSDSGFYLCAWTGGAGGELFFGEGSRLTVL.

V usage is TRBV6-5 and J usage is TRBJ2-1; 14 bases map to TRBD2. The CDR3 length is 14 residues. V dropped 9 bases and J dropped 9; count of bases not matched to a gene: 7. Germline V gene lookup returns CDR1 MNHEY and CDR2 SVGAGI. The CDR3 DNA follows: TGTGCCAGAAATTGGACTAGCGGGAGGCCTGAGCAGTTCTTC. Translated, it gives CARNWTSGRPEQFF.

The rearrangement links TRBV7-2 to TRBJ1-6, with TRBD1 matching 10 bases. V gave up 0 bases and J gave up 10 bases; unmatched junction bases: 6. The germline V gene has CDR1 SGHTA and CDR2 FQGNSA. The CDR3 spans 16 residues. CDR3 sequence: CASSLAGQGVWSPLHF. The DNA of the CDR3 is TGTGCCAGCAGCTTAGCCGGACAGGGGGTTTGGTCACCCCTCCACTTT.

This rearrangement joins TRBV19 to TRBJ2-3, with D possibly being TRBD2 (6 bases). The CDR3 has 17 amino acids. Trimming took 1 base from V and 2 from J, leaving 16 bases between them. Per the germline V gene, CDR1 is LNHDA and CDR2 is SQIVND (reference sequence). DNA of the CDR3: TGTGCCAGTAGTATAGCGGGGGTGGATACGGACACAGATACGCAGTATTTT. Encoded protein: CASSIAGVDTDTDTQYF.

The CDR3 is CASSRRLAGANEQFF. Here the CDR3 DNA reads TGTGCCAGCAGCCGGAGACTAGCGGGAGCAAATGAGCAGTTCTTC. The chain uses TRBV3-1 (or the pseudogene TRBV3-2) and TRBJ2-1; 12 nucleotides align to TRBD2. Germline values: CDR1 LGHDT, CDR2 YNNKEL (reference sequence). Germline trimming cut 4 bases from V and 7 bases from J; bases unmatched to any gene: 5. The CDR3 has 15 residues.

The CDR3 protein is CASSLTGQGNTIYF. The CDR3, as DNA: TGTGCCAGCAGCTTAACGGGACAGGGAAACACCATATATTTT. The chain recombines TRBV7-9 with TRBJ1-3; 7 nucleotides align to TRBD1. V trimming: 2 bases; J trimming: 4 bases; junction bases outside the gene matches: 2. This CDR3 comprises 14 residues. Germline values: CDR1 SEHNR, CDR2 FQNEAQ (reference sequence).

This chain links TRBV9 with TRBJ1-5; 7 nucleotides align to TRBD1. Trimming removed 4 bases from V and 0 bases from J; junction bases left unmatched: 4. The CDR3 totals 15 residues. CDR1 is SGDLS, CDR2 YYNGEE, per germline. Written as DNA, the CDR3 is TGTGCCAGCAGCCCAGGGACAGCTAGCAATCAGCCCCAGCATTTT. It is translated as CASSPGTASNQPQHF.

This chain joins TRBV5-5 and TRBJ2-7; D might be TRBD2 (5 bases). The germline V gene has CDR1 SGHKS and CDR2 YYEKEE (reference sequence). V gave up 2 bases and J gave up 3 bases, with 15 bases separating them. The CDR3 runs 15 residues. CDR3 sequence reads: CASSFRTAEHYEQYF. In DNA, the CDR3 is TGTGCCAGCAGCTTCCGTACAGCGGAACACTACGAGCAGTACTTC.

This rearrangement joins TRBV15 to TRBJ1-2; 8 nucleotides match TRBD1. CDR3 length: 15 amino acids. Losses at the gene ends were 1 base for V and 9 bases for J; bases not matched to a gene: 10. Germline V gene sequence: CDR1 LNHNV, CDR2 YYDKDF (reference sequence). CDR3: CATSRARGRRLSYTF. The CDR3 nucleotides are TGTGCCACCAGCAGAGCCAGGGGGCGAAGGCTGAGCTACACCTTC. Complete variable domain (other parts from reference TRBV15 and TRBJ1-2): DAMVIQNPRYQVTQFGKPVTLSCSQTLNHNVMYWYQQKSSQAPKLLFHYYDKDFNNEADTPDNFQSRRPNTSFCFLDIRSPGLGDTAMYLCATSRARGRRLSYTFGSGTRLTVV.

The CDR3 reads CASSLGVAGREKLFF. The DNA of the CDR3 is TGTGCCAGCAGCTTAGGGGTTGCGGGGAGAGAAAAACTGTTTTTT. The chain is built from TRBV7-9 and TRBJ1-4; D uncertain. V was pared by 1 base and J by 8 bases, with 14 bases between. Germline V gives CDR1 SEHNR, CDR2 FQNEAQ (reference sequence). The length of the CDR3 is 15 residues.

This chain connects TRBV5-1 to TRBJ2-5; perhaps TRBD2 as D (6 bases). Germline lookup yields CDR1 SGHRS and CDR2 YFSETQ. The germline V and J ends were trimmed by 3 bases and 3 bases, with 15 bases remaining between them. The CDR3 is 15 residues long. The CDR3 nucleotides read TGCGCCAGCAGCTACAACCTAGCGCCGAAAGAGACCCAGTACTTC. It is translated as CASSYNLAPKETQYF.

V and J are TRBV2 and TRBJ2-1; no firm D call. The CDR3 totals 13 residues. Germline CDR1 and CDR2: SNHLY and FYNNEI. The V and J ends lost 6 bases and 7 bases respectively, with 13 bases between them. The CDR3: CASRGEATNEQFF. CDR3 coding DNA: TGTGCCAGCAGAGGAGAGGCTACAAATGAGCAGTTCTTC.

CDR3 DNA sequence: TGCAGCGTGTTGGCGGGACAGACCCAGAGCTCTGGGGCCAACGTCCTGACTTTC. This codes for CSVLAGQTQSSGANVLTF. The V call is TRBV29-1, the J call TRBJ2-6, with D perhaps matching TRBD1 (7 bases). Trimming took 6 bases from V and 0 from J, leaving 21 bases between them. Germline-derived CDR1 and CDR2 are SQVTM and ANQGSEA. The CDR3 covers 18 residues. Together with reference TRBV29-1 and TRBJ2-6, the CDR3 gives the full variable domain: SAVISQKPSRDICQRGTSLTIQCQVDSQVTMMFWYRQQPGQSLTLIATANQGSEATYESGFVIDKFPISRPNLTFSTLTVSNMSPEDSSIYLCSVLAGQTQSSGANVLTFGAGSRLTVL.

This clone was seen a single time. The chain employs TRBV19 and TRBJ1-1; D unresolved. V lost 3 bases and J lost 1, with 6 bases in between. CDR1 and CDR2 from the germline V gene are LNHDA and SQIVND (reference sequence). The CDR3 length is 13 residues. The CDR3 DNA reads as TGTGCCAGTAGTATCGCGCGGAACACTGAAGCTTTCTTT. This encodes CASSIARNTEAFF.

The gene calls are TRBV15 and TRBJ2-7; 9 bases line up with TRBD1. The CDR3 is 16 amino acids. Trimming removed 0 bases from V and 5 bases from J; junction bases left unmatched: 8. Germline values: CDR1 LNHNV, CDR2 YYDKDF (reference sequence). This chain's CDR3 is CATSRDGTGRGDEQYF. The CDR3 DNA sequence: TGTGCCACCAGCAGAGATGGGACAGGGAGGGGTGACGAGCAGTACTTC.

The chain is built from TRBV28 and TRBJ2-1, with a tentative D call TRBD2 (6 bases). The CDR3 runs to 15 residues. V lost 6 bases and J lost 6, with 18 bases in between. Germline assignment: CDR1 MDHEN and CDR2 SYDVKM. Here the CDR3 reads CASSLTGLKVNEQFF. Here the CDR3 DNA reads TGTGCCAGCAGCCTAACGGGACTCAAGGTCAATGAGCAGTTCTTC.

The CDR3 nucleotides are TGCGCCAGCAGCCAAGCCGAGGGGAGGTCCTACGAGCAGTACTTC. Protein: CASSQAEGRSYEQYF. The V gene is TRBV4-1, the J gene TRBJ2-7, with D tentatively TRBD2 (6 bases). There are 15 residues in the CDR3. Per the germline V gene, CDR1 is MGHRA and CDR2 is YSYEKL. With 1 base removed from V and 1 base from J, the gap between germline ends came to 11 bases.

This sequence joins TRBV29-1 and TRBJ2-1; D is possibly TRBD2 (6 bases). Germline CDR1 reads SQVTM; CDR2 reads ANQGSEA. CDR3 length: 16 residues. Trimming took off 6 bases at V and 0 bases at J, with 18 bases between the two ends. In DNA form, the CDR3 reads TGCAGCGTCGGTCTCCTAGCGTCACGCTCCTACAATGAGCAGTTCTTC. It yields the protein CSVGLLASRSYNEQFF.

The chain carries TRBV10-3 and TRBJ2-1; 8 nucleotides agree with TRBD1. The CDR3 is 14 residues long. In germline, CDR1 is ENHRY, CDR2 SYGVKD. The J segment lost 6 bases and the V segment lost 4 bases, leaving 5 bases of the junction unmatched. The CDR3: CAISGGRGPNEQFF. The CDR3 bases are TGTGCCATCAGTGGCGGCAGGGGGCCCAATGAGCAGTTCTTC.

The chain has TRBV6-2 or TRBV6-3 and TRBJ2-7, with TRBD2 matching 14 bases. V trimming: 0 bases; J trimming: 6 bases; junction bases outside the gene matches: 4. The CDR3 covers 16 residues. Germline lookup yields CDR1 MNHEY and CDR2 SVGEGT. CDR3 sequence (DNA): TGTGCCAGCAGTTACTCAGGACTAGCGGGAGGTGGCGAGCAGTACTTC. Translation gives CASSYSGLAGGGEQYF.

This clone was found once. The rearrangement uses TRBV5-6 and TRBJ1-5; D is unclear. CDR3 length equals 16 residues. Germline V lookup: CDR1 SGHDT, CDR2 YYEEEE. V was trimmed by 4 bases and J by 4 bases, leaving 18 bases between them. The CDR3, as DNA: TGTGCCAGCAGCGCCCACCTTCTAGCCGGGAATCAGCCCCAGCATTTT. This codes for CASSAHLLAGNQPQHF.